This TCR beta chain was identified in a study of T cell responses to AZD1222 COVID-19 vaccine. Assay: immunoSEQ multiplex PCR; the TCRdb copy retains only in-frame clones and omits some. The sample contains some 170,000 clones, about 89% of which appear only once. The length of the CDR3 is 14 residues. Trimming took off 7 bases at V and 7 bases at J, with 17 bases between the two ends. Germline V gives CDR1 SGHTA, CDR2 FQGNSA. This clone occurred once. Sequences were derived from peripheral blood, sampled on day 0 of AZD1222 vaccination. The chain combines TRBV7-2 with TRBJ2-1; D perhaps matches TRBD1 (6 bases). The clonotype comes from an adult in good health. The CDR3 protein is CASTQITGSNEQFF. The CDR3 DNA sequence: TGTGCCAGCACACAGATAACAGGGTCAAATGAGCAGTTCTTC.